Shown below are 20 T cell receptor beta chains from a single sample sequenced in a study of cytomegalovirus exposure and HLA in healthy donors. PCR primers comprised 60 Vbeta and 13 Jbeta primers. Repertoires were generated with immunoSEQ multiplex PCR, while TCRdb's copy carries only in-frame clones and drops some. This repertoire shows under 200,000 clones, over 70% found once; its top ten account for 2.5% to 3.5%. The material sequenced was PBMCs. These receptors came from a woman between 50 and 59 years old in good health and CMV-seropositive.

V and J are TRBV11-2 and TRBJ1-1; TRBD1 might be the D (6 bases). With 2 bases removed from V and 5 bases from J, the gap between germline ends came to 12 bases. Per germline, CDR1 SGHAT and CDR2 FQNNGV. The CDR3 contains 14 residues. The CDR3 region has the DNA TGTGCCAGCAGCTTAAGCAGGGGTATGACTGAAGCTTTCTTT. It is translated as CASSLSRGMTEAFF.

This clone was observed once. The gene calls are TRBV6-5 and TRBJ2-4; 13 nucleotides agree with TRBD2. After removal of 0 bases from V and 12 bases from J, the junction contained 5 bases not matched to a gene. This CDR3 has 15 residues. CDR1 and CDR2 from the germline V gene are MNHEY and SVGAGI. The DNA of the CDR3 is TGTGCCAGCAGTTACTCCGGGACTAGCGGGGACAGTCAGTACTTC. Translating it yields CASSYSGTSGDSQYF.

The V and J genes are TRBV5-1 and TRBJ2-1, with TRBD1 as a possible D gene (6 bases). Germline assignment: CDR1 SGHRS and CDR2 YFSETQ. The ends were cut back, 1 base at V and 2 bases at J, with 10 bases in the middle. The CDR3 consists of 15 residues. The CDR3 DNA reads TGCGCCAGCAGCTTGCTGCAGGGGACCTACAATGAGCAGTTCTTC. Translating it yields CASSLLQGTYNEQFF.

The gene calls are TRBV19 and TRBJ2-7; a weak D match, TRBD1 (6 bases). CDR1 is LNHDA, CDR2 SQIVND, per germline (reference sequence). V was clipped by 7 bases and J by 0 bases, with 16 bases between them. CDR3 length: 15 amino acids. CDR3 nucleotide sequence: TGTGCCAGTAACTCGGACAGCTCGAGCTCCTACGAGCAGTACTTC. It yields the protein CASNSDSSSSYEQYF.

J is TRBJ2-7 and V is TRBV4-2; 9 nucleotides line up with TRBD2. Germline-derived CDR1 and CDR2 are LGHNA and YNFKEQ. The CDR3 has 21 residues. The V gene end was trimmed by 3 bases and the J gene end by 4 bases; junction bases not matched to a gene: 25. The DNA for the CDR3 is TGTGCCAGCAGCCACCTACCCACAAGCGGGAGGTCCTACCAAGGGGGGTACGAGCAGTACTTC. The encoded protein is CASSHLPTSGRSYQGGYEQYF.

The gene calls are TRBV7-2 and TRBJ2-1; unclear D gene. The CDR3 totals 14 residues. Germline CDR1 and CDR2: SGHTA and FQGNSA. Trimming stripped 1 base from V and 5 bases from J, with 9 bases between. The CDR3 region has the DNA TGTGCCAGCAGCTTAGTTGGCGGCAACAATGAGCAGTTCTTC. Residues: CASSLVGGNNEQFF.

The chain recombines TRBV5-5 with TRBJ2-5; TRBD1 might be the D (5 bases). The CDR3 runs to 13 residues. Trimming took 2 bases from V and 3 from J, leaving 8 bases between them. Germline assignment: CDR1 SGHKS and CDR2 YYEKEE (reference sequence). The CDR3 reads CASSFSREETQYF. In DNA form, the CDR3 reads TGTGCCAGCAGCTTTAGCAGGGAAGAGACCCAGTACTTC.

The chain combines TRBV30 with TRBJ2-3; D might be TRBD1 (6 bases). Germline loops: CDR1 GTSNPN, CDR2 SVGIG (reference sequence). The CDR3 spans 15 residues. V was pared by 0 bases and J by 2 bases, with 12 bases between. The DNA of the CDR3 is TGTGCCTGGAGTGTACAGGGTGGGTACACAGATACGCAGTATTTT. It codes for CAWSVQGGYTDTQYF.

The genes are TRBV5-1 and TRBJ1-1; a weak D match, TRBD1 (6 bases). V shed 4 bases and J shed 1 base, with 11 bases lying between them. From germline, CDR1 is SGHRS and CDR2 YFSETQ. The CDR3 loop spans 14 amino acids. The CDR3 reads CASSKQGGNTEAFF. CDR3 bases: TGCGCCAGCAGCAAACAGGGTGGGAACACTGAAGCTTTCTTT.

V usage is TRBV18 and J usage is TRBJ1-2, with D unresolved. The CDR3 extends over 14 amino acids. Trimming cost V 1 base and J 3 bases, with 9 bases left between them. Germline CDR1 KGHSH, CDR2 LQKENI. CDR3 coding DNA: TGTGCCAGCTCACCACGTCGGTCCCACTATGGCTACACCTTC. Amino acid sequence: CASSPRRSHYGYTF.

This chain connects TRBV28 to TRBJ2-4; 8 bases align to TRBD1. Germline CDR1 is MDHEN and CDR2 is SYDVKM. This CDR3 comprises 14 residues. V shed 6 bases, J shed 4 bases, and the junction held 5 bases outside the gene matches. CDR3 sequence (DNA): TGTGCCAGCAGGCAACAGGGGGATAAAAACATTCAGTACTTC. Its protein is CASRQQGDKNIQYF.

The chain carries TRBV7-2 and TRBJ1-5; D possibly corresponds to TRBD1 (5 bases). The CDR3 totals 14 residues. V was pared by 7 bases and J by 7 bases, with 17 bases between. Germline V lookup: CDR1 SGHTA, CDR2 FQGNSA. CDR3 in amino acids: CASTLGQGGQPQHF. CDR3 nucleotide sequence: TGTGCCAGCACCCTAGGCCAGGGTGGACAGCCCCAGCATTTT.

This clone was counted a single time. The gene calls are TRBV4-3 and TRBJ2-5, with D possibly matching TRBD2 (5 bases). CDR1 and CDR2 (germline): LGHNA, YSLEER. The V and J ends lost 4 bases and 0 bases respectively, with 12 bases between them. CDR3 length equals 15 residues. Here the CDR3 reads CASSPRRGYQETQYF. DNA of the CDR3: TGCGCCAGCAGCCCCCGCCGAGGGTACCAAGAGACCCAGTACTTC.

This clone was seen once. This chain connects TRBV30 to TRBJ2-1; D may be TRBD2 (6 bases). CDR3 length equals 15 residues. Deletions cut 1 base from V and 3 bases from J, with 13 bases between. Germline CDR1 is GTSNPN and CDR2 is SVGIG (reference sequence). CDR3 in DNA: TGTGCCTGGAGTGGGGGGAGGACAAACTACAATGAGCAGTTCTTC. Its protein is CAWSGGRTNYNEQFF.

The chain is built from TRBV7-9 and TRBJ2-7, with 9 bases identical to TRBD1. The V gene's germline CDR1 is SEHNR and CDR2 FQNEAQ (reference sequence). V trimming: 3 bases; J trimming: 3 bases; junction bases outside the gene matches: 3. The CDR3 loop spans 14 amino acids. CDR3 in DNA: TGTGCCAGCAGCTTGACAGGGGGAGTCTACGAGCAGTACTTC. The encoded protein is CASSLTGGVYEQYF. Full variable domain (missing parts from reference TRBV7-9 and TRBJ2-7): DTGVSQNPRHKITKRGQNVTFRCDPISEHNRLYWYRQTLGQGPEFLTYFQNEAQLEKSRLLSDRFSAERPKGSFSTLEIQRTEQGDSAMYLCASSLTGGVYEQYFGPGTRLTVT.

V usage is TRBV7-9 and J usage is TRBJ1-2, with 9 positions matching TRBD1. After removal of 4 bases from V and 8 bases from J, the junction contained 5 bases not matched to a gene. The germline V gene encodes CDR1 SEHNR and CDR2 FQNEAQ (reference sequence). The CDR3 sequence is 13 residues long. CDR3 nucleotide sequence: TGTGCCAGCAGCTCATCGGACAGGGGCGGCTACACCTTC. Translation: CASSSSDRGGYTF.

The V and J genes are TRBV10-1 and TRBJ2-5, with D perhaps TRBD2 (5 bases). The CDR3 extends over 14 amino acids. Trimming pared 0 bases from V and 6 bases from J, leaving 11 bases between. CDR1 is WNHNN, CDR2 SYGVQD, per germline (reference sequence). CDR3 DNA sequence: TGCGCCAGCAGTGAGTCCAGGTCGGGGAAGACCCAGTACTTC. Translation gives CASSESRSGKTQYF.

V is TRBV9 and J is TRBJ1-6, with no clear D. This CDR3 spans 14 amino acids. V was clipped by 3 bases and J by 5 bases, with 9 bases between them. Germline loops: CDR1 SGDLS, CDR2 YYNGEE. CDR3 DNA sequence: TGTGCCAGCAGCGCAGCCAGCGATAATTCACCCCTCCACTTT. This sequence encodes CASSAASDNSPLHF.

This chain's CDR3 is CASSASGSSYEQYF. The CDR3 DNA sequence: TGTGCCAGCAGTGCCTCTGGGAGCTCCTACGAGCAGTACTTC. The V and J genes are TRBV5-4 and TRBJ2-7; tentatively, D is TRBD2 (5 bases). CDR3 length equals 14 residues. V dropped 5 bases and J dropped 0 bases, with 12 bases sitting between them. Germline V gene lookup returns CDR1 SGHNT and CDR2 YYREEE (reference sequence).

The chain links TRBV27 to TRBJ1-3; 8 nucleotides match TRBD1. The germline V gene has CDR1 MNHEY and CDR2 SMNVEV (reference sequence). The CDR3 totals 16 residues. J lost 0 bases, V lost 5 bases, and 6 bases had no gene match. CDR3 in amino acids: CASSPYGTGSGNTIYF. The CDR3 DNA sequence: TGTGCCAGCAGTCCCTATGGGACAGGCTCTGGAAACACCATATATTTT.